This T cell receptor (beta chain) is drawn from a study of OX40 agonist ivuxolimab in advanced cancers. The overall study: Treatment of patients was with ivuxolimab, an agonistic anti-OX40 (CD134) antibody.

On cycle 4 day 1 and cycle 7 day 1, as well as at baseline, blood was sampled. As concerns this clone: The antigen is undetermined.

TCRdb's table, derived via immunoSEQ multiplex PCR, lists solely in-frame clones and lacks some. The sample has approximately 61,000 clones, 91% seen once; the top ten hold about 17%. Study outcomes and limitations: Certain nonresponders likewise exhibited a low normalized T-cell clonal expansion.

The CDR3 totals 16 residues. CDR1 SNHLY and CDR2 FYNNEI come from the germline V gene. Trimming left V 2 bases short and J 6 bases short, with 17 bases between. This specimen was CD4+ or CD8+ T cells sorted from blood, taken in a trial of the OX40 agonist ivuxolimab. The chain is built from TRBV2 and TRBJ1-5; D is uncertain. The TCR comes from an adult with an advanced solid tumor such as melanoma, head and neck, liver or kidney cancer. This CDR3 is CASSEMAGSVFQPQHF. CDR3 nucleotide sequence: TGTGCCAGCAGTGAAATGGCAGGTTCAGTCTTTCAGCCCCAGCATTTT.